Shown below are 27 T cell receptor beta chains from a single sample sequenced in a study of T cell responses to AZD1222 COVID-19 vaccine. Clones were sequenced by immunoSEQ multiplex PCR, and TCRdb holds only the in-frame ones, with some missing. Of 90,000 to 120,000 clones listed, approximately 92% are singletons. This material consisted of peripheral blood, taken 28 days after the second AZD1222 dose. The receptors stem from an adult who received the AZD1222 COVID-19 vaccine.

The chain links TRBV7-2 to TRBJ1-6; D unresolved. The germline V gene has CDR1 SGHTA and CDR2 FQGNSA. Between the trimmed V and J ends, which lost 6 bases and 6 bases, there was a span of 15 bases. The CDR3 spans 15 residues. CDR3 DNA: TGTGCCAGCAGTCCGTTCTCGACTCCTAATTCACCCCTCCACTTT. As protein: CASSPFSTPNSPLHF.

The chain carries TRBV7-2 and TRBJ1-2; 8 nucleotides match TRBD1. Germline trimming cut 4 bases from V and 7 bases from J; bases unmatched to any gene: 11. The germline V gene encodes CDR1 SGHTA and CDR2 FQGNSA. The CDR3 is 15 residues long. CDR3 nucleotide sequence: TGTGCCAGCAGCTCCACAATTCAGGGGGCCGTTGGCTACACCTTC. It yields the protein CASSSTIQGAVGYTF.

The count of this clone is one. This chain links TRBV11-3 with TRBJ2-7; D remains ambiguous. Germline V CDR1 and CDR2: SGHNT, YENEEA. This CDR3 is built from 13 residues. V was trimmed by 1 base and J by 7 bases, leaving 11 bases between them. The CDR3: CASSLVMTGEQYF. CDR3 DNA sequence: TGTGCCAGCAGCTTAGTGATGACCGGGGAGCAGTACTTC.

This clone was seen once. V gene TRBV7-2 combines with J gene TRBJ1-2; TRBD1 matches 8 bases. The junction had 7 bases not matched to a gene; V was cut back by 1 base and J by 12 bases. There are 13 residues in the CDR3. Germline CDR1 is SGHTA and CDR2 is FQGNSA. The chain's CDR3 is CASSLGADRAHTF. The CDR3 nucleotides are TGTGCCAGCAGCTTAGGAGCGGACAGGGCTCACACCTTC. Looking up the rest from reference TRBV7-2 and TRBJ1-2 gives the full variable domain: GAGVSQSPSNKVTEKGKDVELRCDPISGHTALYWYRQSLGQGLEFLIYFQGNSAPDKSGLPSDRFSAERTGGSVSTLTIQRTQQEDSAVYLCASSLGADRAHTFGSGTRLTVV.

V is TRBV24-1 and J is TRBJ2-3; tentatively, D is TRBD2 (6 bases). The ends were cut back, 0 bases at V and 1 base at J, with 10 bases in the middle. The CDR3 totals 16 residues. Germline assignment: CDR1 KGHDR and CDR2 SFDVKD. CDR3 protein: CATSDLYVAGTDTQYF. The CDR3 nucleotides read TGTGCCACCAGTGATTTGTATGTAGCGGGCACAGATACGCAGTATTTT.

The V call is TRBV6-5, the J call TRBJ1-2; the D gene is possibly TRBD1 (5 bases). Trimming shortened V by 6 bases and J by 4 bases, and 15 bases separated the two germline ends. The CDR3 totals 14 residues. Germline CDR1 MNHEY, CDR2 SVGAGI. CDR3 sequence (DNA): TGTGCCAGCAGGGACCTCGACAGCCTCTATGGCTACACCTTC. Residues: CASRDLDSLYGYTF.

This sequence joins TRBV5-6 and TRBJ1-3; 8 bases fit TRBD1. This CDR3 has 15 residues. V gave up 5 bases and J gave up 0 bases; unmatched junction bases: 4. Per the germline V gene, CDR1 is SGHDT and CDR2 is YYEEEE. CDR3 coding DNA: TGTGCCAGCAGGGAAACAGGGGGCTCTGGAAACACCATATATTTT. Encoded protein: CASRETGGSGNTIYF.

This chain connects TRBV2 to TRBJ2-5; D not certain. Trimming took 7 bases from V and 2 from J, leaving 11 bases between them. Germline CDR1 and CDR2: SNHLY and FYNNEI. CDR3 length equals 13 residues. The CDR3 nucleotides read TGTGCCAGCATTACAGAGCATCAAGAGACCCAGTACTTC. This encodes CASITEHQETQYF.

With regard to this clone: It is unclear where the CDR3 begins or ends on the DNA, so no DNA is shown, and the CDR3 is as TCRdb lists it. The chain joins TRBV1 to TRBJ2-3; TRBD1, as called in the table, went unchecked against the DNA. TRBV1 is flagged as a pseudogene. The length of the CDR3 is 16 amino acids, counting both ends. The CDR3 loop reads CTSSHPLRFGGGTQYF.

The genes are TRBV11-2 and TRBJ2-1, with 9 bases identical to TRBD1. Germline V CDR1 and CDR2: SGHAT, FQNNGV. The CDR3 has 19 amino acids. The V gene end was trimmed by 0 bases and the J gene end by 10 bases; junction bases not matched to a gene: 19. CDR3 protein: CASSLDPYAGTGLASEQFF. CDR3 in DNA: TGTGCCAGCAGCTTAGATCCATATGCCGGGACAGGGCTAGCGAGCGAGCAGTTCTTC.

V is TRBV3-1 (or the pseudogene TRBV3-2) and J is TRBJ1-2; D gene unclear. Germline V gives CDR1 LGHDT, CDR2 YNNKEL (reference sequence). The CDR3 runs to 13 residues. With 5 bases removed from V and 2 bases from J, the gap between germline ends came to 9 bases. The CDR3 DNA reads TGTGCCAGCAGCTTACAGAGGAACTATGGCTACACCTTC. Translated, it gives CASSLQRNYGYTF.

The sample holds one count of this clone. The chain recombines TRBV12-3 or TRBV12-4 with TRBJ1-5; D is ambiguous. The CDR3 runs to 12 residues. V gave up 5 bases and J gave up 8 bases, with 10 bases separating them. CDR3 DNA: TGTGCCAGCAGTAGAGGGCCGGAGCCCCAGCATTTT. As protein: CASSRGPEPQHF.

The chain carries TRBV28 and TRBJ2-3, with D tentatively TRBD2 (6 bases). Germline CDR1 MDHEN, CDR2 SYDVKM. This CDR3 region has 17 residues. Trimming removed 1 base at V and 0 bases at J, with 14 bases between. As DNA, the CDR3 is TGTGCCAGCAGTTTATACGGGACTTATACTAGCACAGATACGCAGTATTTT. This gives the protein CASSLYGTYTSTDTQYF.

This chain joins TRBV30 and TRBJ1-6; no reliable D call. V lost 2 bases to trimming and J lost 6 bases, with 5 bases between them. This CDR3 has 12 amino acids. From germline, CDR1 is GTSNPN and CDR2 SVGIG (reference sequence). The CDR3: CAWSMPNSPLHF. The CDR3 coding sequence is TGTGCCTGGAGTATGCCTAATTCACCCCTCCACTTT.

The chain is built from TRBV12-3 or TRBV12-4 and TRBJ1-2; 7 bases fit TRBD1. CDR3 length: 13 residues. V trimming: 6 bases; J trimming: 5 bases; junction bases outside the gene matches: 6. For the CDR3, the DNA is TGTGCCAGCAGGACCGGGACAGAGTATGGCTACACCTTC. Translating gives CASRTGTEYGYTF.

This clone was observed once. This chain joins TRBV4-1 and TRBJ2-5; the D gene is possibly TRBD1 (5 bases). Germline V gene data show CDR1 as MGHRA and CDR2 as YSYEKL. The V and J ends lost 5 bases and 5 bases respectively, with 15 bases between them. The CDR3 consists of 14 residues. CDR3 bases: TGCGCCAGCAGCGGTGTAAGGGGCTCGGAGACCCAGTACTTC. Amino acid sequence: CASSGVRGSETQYF.

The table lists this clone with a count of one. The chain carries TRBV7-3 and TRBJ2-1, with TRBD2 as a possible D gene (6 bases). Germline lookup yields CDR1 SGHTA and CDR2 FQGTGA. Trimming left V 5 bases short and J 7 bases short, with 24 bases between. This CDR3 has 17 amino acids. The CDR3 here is CASSPQPGDLMWNEQFF. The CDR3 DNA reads TGTGCCAGCAGCCCCCAACCTGGGGACTTAATGTGGAATGAGCAGTTCTTC.

For the CDR3, the DNA is TGCGCCAGCAGCCAAGGCGGGGGAGGGGAGCTGTTTTTT. As protein: CASSQGGGGELFF. This chain links TRBV4-1 with TRBJ2-2, with 7 bases fitting TRBD2. Germline CDR1 MGHRA, CDR2 YSYEKL. V gave up 1 base and J gave up 8 bases; unmatched junction bases: 1. CDR3 length equals 13 residues.

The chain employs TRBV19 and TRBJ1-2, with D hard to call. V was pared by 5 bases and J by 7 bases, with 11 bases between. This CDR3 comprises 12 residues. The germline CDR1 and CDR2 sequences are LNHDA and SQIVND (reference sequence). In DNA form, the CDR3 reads TGTGCCAGTAGTTCGCAGGCGTCTGGCTACACCTTC. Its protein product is CASSSQASGYTF.

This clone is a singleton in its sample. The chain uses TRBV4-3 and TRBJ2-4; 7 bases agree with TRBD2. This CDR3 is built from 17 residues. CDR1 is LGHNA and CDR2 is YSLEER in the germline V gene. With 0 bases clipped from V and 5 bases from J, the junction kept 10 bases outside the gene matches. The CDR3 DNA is TGCGCCAGCAGCCAAGACAAGGGGACTAAAGCTGAAAACATTCAGTACTTC. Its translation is CASSQDKGTKAENIQYF.

DNA for the CDR3: TGTGCCAGCAGTTTTCAGGGAGGGAATTCACCCCTCCACTTT. It translates to CASSFQGGNSPLHF. The V gene is TRBV27, the J gene TRBJ1-6, with a weak D call TRBD1 (5 bases). V lost 3 bases and J 7 bases, leaving 10 bases between the germline ends. CDR3 length equals 14 residues. The V gene's germline CDR1 is MNHEY and CDR2 SMNVEV (reference sequence).

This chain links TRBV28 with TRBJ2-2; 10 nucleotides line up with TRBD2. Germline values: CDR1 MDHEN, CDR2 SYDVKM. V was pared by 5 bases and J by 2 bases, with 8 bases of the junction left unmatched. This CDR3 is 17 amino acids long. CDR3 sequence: CASSPILAGANTGELFF. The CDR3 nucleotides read TGTGCCAGCAGTCCCATCCTAGCGGGAGCTAACACCGGGGAGCTGTTTTTT.

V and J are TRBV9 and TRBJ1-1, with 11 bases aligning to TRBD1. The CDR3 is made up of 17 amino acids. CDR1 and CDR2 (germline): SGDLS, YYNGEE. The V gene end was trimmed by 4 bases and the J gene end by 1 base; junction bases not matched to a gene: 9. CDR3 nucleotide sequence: TGTGCCAGCAGCTCCCCAGCCGGACAGGGGGCGAACACTGAAGCTTTCTTT. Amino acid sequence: CASSSPAGQGANTEAFF.

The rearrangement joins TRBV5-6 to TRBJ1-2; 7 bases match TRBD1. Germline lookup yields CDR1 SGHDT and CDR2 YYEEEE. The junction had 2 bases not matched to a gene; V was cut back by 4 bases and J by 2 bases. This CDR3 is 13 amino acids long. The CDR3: CASSRDRNYGYTF. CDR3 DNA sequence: TGTGCCAGCAGCCGGGACAGAAACTATGGCTACACCTTC.

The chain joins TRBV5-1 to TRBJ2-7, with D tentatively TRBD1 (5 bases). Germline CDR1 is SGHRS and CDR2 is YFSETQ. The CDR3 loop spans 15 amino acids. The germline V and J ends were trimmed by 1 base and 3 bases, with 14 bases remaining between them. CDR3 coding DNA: TGCGCCAGCAGCTTGAGGGGCCACTTAAACTACGAGCAGTACTTC. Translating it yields CASSLRGHLNYEQYF.

Here the CDR3 reads CASSSGLTNTGELFF. The DNA for the CDR3 is TGTGCCAGCAGCTCGGGACTCACGAACACCGGGGAGCTGTTTTTT. The gene calls are TRBV7-3 and TRBJ2-2; maybe TRBD2 (6 bases). This CDR3 comprises 15 residues. V lost 4 bases to trimming and J lost 0 bases, with 9 bases between them. CDR1 is SGHTA and CDR2 is FQGTGA in the germline V gene.

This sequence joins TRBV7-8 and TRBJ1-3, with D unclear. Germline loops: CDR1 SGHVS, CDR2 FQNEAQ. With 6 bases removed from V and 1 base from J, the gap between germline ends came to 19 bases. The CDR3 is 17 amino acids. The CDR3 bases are TGTGCCAGCAGACGCAGCGGTACAGCCGGGTCTGGAAACACCATATATTTT. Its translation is CASRRSGTAGSGNTIYF. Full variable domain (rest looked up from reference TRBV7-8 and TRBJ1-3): GAGVSQSPRYKVAKRGQDVALRCDPISGHVSLFWYQQALGQGPEFLTYFQNEAQLDKSGLPSDRFFAERPEGSVSTLKIQRTQQEDSAVYLCASRRSGTAGSGNTIYFGEGSWLTVV.